This T cell receptor beta chain was retrieved from a study of shared clonotypes between healthy human individuals. Whole-study context: CD4 naive and CD4 memory each took three plates per donor, while CD8 naive took two and CD8 memory one.

A note on this clone: Its specificity is not known.

The CDR3 length is 18 residues. Germline lookup yields CDR1 MGHRA and CDR2 YSYEKL. The V and J ends lost 1 base and 0 bases respectively, with 19 bases between them. Study-wide findings and caveats: Measured sharing among donors was expected to vary with sequencing depth. It was only blood that was sampled, and tissue repertoires likely differ.

Over several immunoSEQ plates, each subset's genomic DNA was distributed in even portions. Using immunoSEQ multiplex PCR, the repertoire was profiled, and TCRdb retains in-frame clones only, with some absent. The sample has about 2 million clones; about 94% are singletons. CD45RO-negative cells were positively selected for CCR7, leaving out terminally differentiated effector memory CD45RA+ cells. Sequences were obtained from naive CD8+ T cells sorted from blood. This chain uses TRBV4-1 with TRBJ2-7, with D perhaps TRBD1 (5 bases). The receptor was isolated from a man aged 18 to 30 in good health. This CDR3 is CASSQAGVREGVSYEQYF. In DNA, the CDR3 is TGCGCCAGCAGCCAAGCTGGCGTCAGGGAAGGTGTCTCCTACGAGCAGTACTTC.